Shown below are 6 T cell receptor beta chains from a single sample sequenced in a study of breast tumors, draining lymph nodes, adjacent tissues. TCRdb redid the calling of the multiplex PCR reads with MiXCR, one entry per CDR3 protein. The table includes about 180,000 distinct CDR3 sequences, around 35% detected once. The lymph nodes were axillary draining lymph nodes from breast cancer patients. The sequenced sample consisted of axillary lymph node tissue. Receptors were obtained from a female donor with breast cancer. Some clones in this sample may be carry-over from other donors' samples.

This clonotype has a count of ten or more. Possible read error: a much larger clone is one base away. The CDR3 carries no conserved terminal phenylalanine or tryptophan, so it likely arises from a read error. As DNA, the CDR3 is TGTGCCAGCAGCCACCAAAGCGGGGGACAGACCCAGTACCTC. The encoded protein is CASSHQSGGQTQYL. The rearrangement uses TRBV7-8 and TRBJ2-5; 8 nucleotides agree with TRBD2. CDR1 SGHVS and CDR2 FQNEAQ come from the germline V gene. V dropped 5 bases and J dropped 6; count of bases not matched to a gene: 8. The CDR3 loop spans 14 amino acids.

A few counts support this clonotype. A junction boundary mismatches the germline segment, possibly from a read error. The chain recombines TRBV7-2 with TRBJ2-3, with 9 positions matching TRBD2. This CDR3 spans 17 amino acids. The V gene's germline CDR1 is SGHTA and CDR2 FQGNSA. The CDR3 nucleotides read TGTGCCAGCAGCTTATCATCGGCGGGGGGGGGTCGAGATCCGCAGTATTTT. It is translated as CASSLSSAGGGRDPQYF.

At least ten counts were recorded for this clonotype. The rearrangement links TRBV27 to TRBJ2-7; 9 bases line up with TRBD2. V lost 5 bases to trimming and J lost 5 bases; unmatched junction nucleotides: 13. The CDR3 runs 16 residues. Germline V gene lookup returns CDR1 MNHEY and CDR2 SMNVEV (reference sequence). CDR3 sequence: CASSPIAGDLGNEQYF. CDR3 coding DNA: TGTGCCAGCAGTCCGATAGCGGGAGATTTGGGTAACGAGCAGTACTTC.

This clonotype came up a few times. V gene TRBV28 combines with J gene TRBJ2-7, with 7 nucleotides matching TRBD1. There are 15 residues in the CDR3. V lost 4 bases, J lost 6 bases, and 12 bases stayed unmatched. Germline V gene data show CDR1 as MDHEN and CDR2 as SYDVKM. Here the CDR3 DNA reads TGTGCCAGCAGTTCCTCCGGGACAGTCAAGAGCGAGCAGTACTTC. Amino acid sequence: CASSSSGTVKSEQYF.

This clonotype was seen only once. The CDR3 DNA sequence: TGCAGTGCTAGTGAGGGGGGCGGTGGCTACACCTTC. Its protein is CSASEGGGGYTF. V gene TRBV20-1 combines with J gene TRBJ1-2; a possible D gene is TRBD1 (6 bases). Trimming removed 3 bases from V and 7 bases from J, with 12 bases in between. The CDR3 runs 12 residues. The germline CDR1 and CDR2 sequences are DFQATT and SNEGSKA (reference sequence).

The chain recombines TRBV5-1 with TRBJ2-3; 8 nucleotides match TRBD1. This CDR3 has 15 amino acids. Germline CDR1 is SGHRS and CDR2 is YFSETQ. With 0 bases clipped from V and 6 bases from J, the junction kept 6 bases outside the gene matches. The CDR3, as DNA: TGCGCCAGCAGCTTGGTCGGCAGGGGGCACGATACGCAGTATTTT. This translates into CASSLVGRGHDTQYF.